The 21 T cell receptor beta chains listed next were all sequenced from one sample in a study of neoadjuvant anti-PD-1 for oral cavity cancer. Here immunoSEQ multiplex PCR was the method, and the copy in TCRdb shows in-frame clones only, minus some. The data contain tens of thousands of clones, approximately 79% of them singletons. Material: PBMCs, obtained before nivolumab (anti-PD-1) treatment. The origin of the receptors is a person aged 40 to 85 with oral cavity squamous cell carcinoma.

The rearrangement links TRBV4-1 to TRBJ2-3, with 8 bases lining up with TRBD1. Losses at the gene ends were 4 bases for V and 5 bases for J; bases not matched to a gene: 5. Germline values: CDR1 MGHRA, CDR2 YSYEKL. The CDR3 has 14 amino acids. Written as DNA, the CDR3 is TGCGCCAGCAGCCCGACAGGGGTTAGAGATACGCAGTATTTT. It yields the protein CASSPTGVRDTQYF.

This chain connects TRBV5-1 to TRBJ2-7, with TRBD2 identical over 10 bases. The CDR3 is 15 residues long. Germline V CDR1 and CDR2: SGHRS, YFSETQ. Trimming cost V 1 base and J 5 bases; bases outside gene matches: 6. As DNA, the CDR3 is TGCGCCAGCAGCTTGTCAAGCGGGAGGGCCGACGAGCAGTACTTC. Translated: CASSLSSGRADEQYF.

The rearrangement joins TRBV19 to TRBJ1-2; tentatively, D is TRBD1 (5 bases). Looked up from germline, CDR1 is LNHDA and CDR2 is SQIVND (reference sequence). The ends were cut back, 6 bases at V and 4 bases at J, with 18 bases in the middle. The CDR3 sequence is 15 residues long. The CDR3 DNA reads as TGTGCCAGTAGAAGGGTGGAGGGGCCCAGCTATGGCTACACCTTC. Protein: CASRRVEGPSYGYTF.

This clone is medium-sized by share. The J gene is TRBJ2-1, the V gene TRBV4-2; 9 bases fit TRBD2. V was pared by 1 base and J by 2 bases, with 12 bases of the junction left unmatched. This CDR3 contains 19 residues. Germline V gives CDR1 LGHNA, CDR2 YNFKEQ. CDR3 nucleotides: TGTGCCAGCAGCCAAGGGTTAGCGGGGGCCTCTATCCCCTACAATGAGCAGTTCTTC. Translating it yields CASSQGLAGASIPYNEQFF.

This clone was counted at least ten times. This chain connects TRBV7-9 to TRBJ1-5; 7 positions match TRBD1. The trim removed 5 bases at V and 2 bases at J, leaving 6 bases unmatched. The germline V gene encodes CDR1 SEHNR and CDR2 FQNEAQ (reference sequence). The CDR3 length is 15 residues. The CDR3 loop reads CASSTTGNGNQPQHF. For the CDR3, the DNA is TGTGCCAGCAGCACGACAGGGAATGGCAATCAGCCCCAGCATTTT.

This clone is a singleton in its sample. V is TRBV9 and J is TRBJ2-5, with 15 bases that match TRBD2. The CDR3 is made up of 16 amino acids. Looked up from germline, CDR1 is SGDLS and CDR2 is YYNGEE. V gave up 4 bases and J gave up 2 bases; unmatched junction bases: 3. CDR3 residues: CASSPGLAGGQETQYF. CDR3 bases: TGTGCCAGCAGCCCTGGACTAGCGGGGGGGCAAGAGACCCAGTACTTC.

The chain employs TRBV27 and TRBJ2-7; TRBD1 aligns across 8 bases. The CDR3 is 13 residues long. Germline CDR1 reads MNHEY; CDR2 reads SMNVEV (reference sequence). Trimming at V came to 5 bases and at J to 6 bases, leaving 6 bases not matched to a gene. CDR3 sequence (DNA): TGTGCCAGCAGTCTTCGGACAGGGAGCGAGCAGTACTTC. Translation: CASSLRTGSEQYF.

CDR3 in DNA: TGTGCCAGCAGCCATGGACAGGTTTCCACAGATACGCAGTATTTT. It is translated as CASSHGQVSTDTQYF. The chain carries TRBV5-6 and TRBJ2-3; 7 bases agree with TRBD1. Germline lookup yields CDR1 SGHDT and CDR2 YYEEEE. The CDR3 consists of 15 residues. J gave up 2 bases and V 4 bases, and 7 bases lay outside the gene matches.

V and J are TRBV29-1 and TRBJ2-1; 10 nucleotides align to TRBD1. Germline CDR1 SQVTM, CDR2 ANQGSEA. This CDR3 comprises 13 residues. V shed 4 bases, J shed 6 bases, and the junction held 3 bases outside the gene matches. Written as DNA, the CDR3 is TGCAGCGTTGGGACAGGGGGTTTCAATGAGCAGTTCTTC. Its translation is CSVGTGGFNEQFF.

The sample holds one count of this clone. The gene calls are TRBV6-1 and TRBJ1-5; D is unclear. This CDR3 is built from 14 residues. The V gene's germline CDR1 is MNHNS and CDR2 SASEGT. V lost 2 bases to trimming and J lost 5 bases, with 10 bases between them. The CDR3 here is CASSEITADQPQHF. The CDR3 DNA reads as TGTGCCAGCAGTGAAATCACAGCTGATCAGCCCCAGCATTTT.

The chain has TRBV5-4 and TRBJ2-1; 9 bases align to TRBD2. This CDR3 comprises 15 residues. V lost 4 bases to trimming and J lost 2 bases; unmatched junction nucleotides: 4. Germline V gene lookup returns CDR1 SGHNT and CDR2 YYREEE (reference sequence). CDR3 protein: CASSGAGGTYNEQFF. The CDR3 DNA is TGTGCCAGCAGCGGAGCGGGAGGTACCTACAATGAGCAGTTCTTC.

This sequence joins TRBV7-9 and TRBJ1-5; D unclear. The V end lost 3 bases, the J end lost 1 base, and 7 bases lay between the germline ends. Germline V CDR1 and CDR2: SEHNR, FQNEAQ (reference sequence). The CDR3 covers 14 residues. CDR3 DNA: TGTGCCAGCAGCTTTCACTCGAGCAATCAGCCCCAGCATTTT. Encoded protein: CASSFHSSNQPQHF.

This chain joins TRBV10-3 and TRBJ1-1; 7 nucleotides align to TRBD1. CDR3 size: 15 residues. The V segment lost 1 base and the J segment 4 bases; nucleotides outside the gene matches: 6. The germline gives CDR1 ENHRY, CDR2 SYGVKD. This CDR3 reads CAISEWGTGVTEAFF. For the CDR3, the DNA is TGTGCCATCAGTGAGTGGGGTACAGGGGTCACTGAAGCTTTCTTT.

J is TRBJ2-2 and V is TRBV6-4; 9 bases line up with TRBD1. The V and J ends lost 4 bases and 5 bases, in that order; junction bases with no gene match: 5. Germline CDR1 and CDR2: MRHNA and SNTAGT. There are 15 residues in the CDR3. The CDR3 nucleotides read TGTGCCAGCAGTGCTCGGACAGGGGAGACCGGGGAGCTGTTTTTT. It yields the protein CASSARTGETGELFF.

V is TRBV2 and J is TRBJ1-5; the match to TRBD1 covers 7 bases. V lost 7 bases to trimming and J lost 2 bases; unmatched junction nucleotides: 5. The CDR3 loop spans 14 amino acids. Germline-derived CDR1 and CDR2 are SNHLY and FYNNEI. The CDR3 DNA reads as TGTGCCAGCATACAGGGGCCGGGCAATCAGCCCCAGCATTTT. The encoded protein is CASIQGPGNQPQHF.

This chain connects TRBV2 to TRBJ1-1, with D possibly being TRBD1 (6 bases). V lost 7 bases and J lost 0, with 21 bases in between. Germline loops: CDR1 SNHLY, CDR2 FYNNEI. The CDR3 has 17 residues. The CDR3 DNA reads as TGTGCCAGCACAAGACTATCGGGACAACTTCTGAACACTGAAGCTTTCTTT. Protein: CASTRLSGQLLNTEAFF.

The rearrangement uses TRBV4-1 and TRBJ1-3; D possibly corresponds to TRBD1 (6 bases). Per the germline V gene, CDR1 is MGHRA and CDR2 is YSYEKL. The CDR3 loop spans 14 amino acids. The germline V and J ends were trimmed by 1 base and 4 bases, with 8 bases remaining between them. CDR3 coding DNA: TGCGCCAGCAGCCAAGCTGGACAGGGAAACACCATATATTTT. This gives the protein CASSQAGQGNTIYF.

The rearrangement joins TRBV6-1 to TRBJ1-5; D not certain. The CDR3 covers 14 residues. V was pared by 1 base and J by 0 bases, with 4 bases between. Per germline, CDR1 MNHNS and CDR2 SASEGT. CDR3: CASSEVYSNQPQHF. CDR3 nucleotide sequence: TGTGCCAGCAGTGAAGTGTATAGCAATCAGCCCCAGCATTTT.

CDR3 sequence: CASSESGIGNSPLHF. As DNA, the CDR3 is TGTGCCAGCAGTGAATCTGGGATCGGAAATTCACCCCTCCACTTT. The rearrangement links TRBV6-1 to TRBJ1-6; no firm D call. The CDR3 is 15 residues long. V was cut by 2 bases and J by 7 bases, with 12 bases left in between. The germline gives CDR1 MNHNS, CDR2 SASEGT.

The rearrangement joins TRBV19 to TRBJ1-5, with D maybe TRBD1 (5 bases). The CDR3 has 14 amino acids. In germline, CDR1 is LNHDA, CDR2 SQIVND (reference sequence). V was cut by 0 bases and J by 5 bases, with 8 bases left in between. The CDR3 here is CASSIDGGDQPQHF. The DNA for the CDR3 is TGTGCCAGTAGTATAGATGGGGGAGATCAGCCCCAGCATTTT.

The V call is TRBV10-3, the J call TRBJ2-1; TRBD2 matches 9 bases. The CDR3 runs 17 residues. With V trimmed by 0 bases and J by 3 bases, 6 bases remained unmatched. In germline, CDR1 is ENHRY, CDR2 SYGVKD. This CDR3 reads CAISESQASGDYNEQFF. CDR3 in DNA: TGTGCCATCAGTGAGTCGCAGGCTAGCGGGGACTACAATGAGCAGTTCTTC.